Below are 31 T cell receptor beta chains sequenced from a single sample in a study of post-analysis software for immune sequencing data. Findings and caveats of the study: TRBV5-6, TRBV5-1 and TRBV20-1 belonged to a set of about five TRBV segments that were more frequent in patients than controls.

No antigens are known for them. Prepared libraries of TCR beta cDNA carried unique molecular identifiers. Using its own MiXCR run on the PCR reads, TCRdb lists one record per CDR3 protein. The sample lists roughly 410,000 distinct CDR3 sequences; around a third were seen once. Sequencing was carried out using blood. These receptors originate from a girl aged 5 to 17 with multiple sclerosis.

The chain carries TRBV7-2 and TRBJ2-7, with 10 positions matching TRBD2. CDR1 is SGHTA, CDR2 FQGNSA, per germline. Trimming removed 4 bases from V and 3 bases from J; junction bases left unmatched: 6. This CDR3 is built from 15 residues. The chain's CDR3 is CASSSSSGGIYEQYF. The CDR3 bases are TGTGCCAGCAGCTCCTCTAGCGGGGGAATCTACGAGCAGTACTTC.

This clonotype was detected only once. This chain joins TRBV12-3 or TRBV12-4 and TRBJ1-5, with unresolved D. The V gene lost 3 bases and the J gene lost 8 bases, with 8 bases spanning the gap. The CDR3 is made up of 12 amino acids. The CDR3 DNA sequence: TGTGCCAGCAGTTTGACGCCAGAGCCCCAGCATTTT. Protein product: CASSLTPEPQHF.

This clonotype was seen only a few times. CDR3 bases: TGTGCCACCAGTGCCGGGGGGGCCGGTGAGCAGTTCTTC. The encoded protein is CATSAGGAGEQFF. This chain connects TRBV24-1 to TRBJ2-1, with 8 positions matching TRBD2. The CDR3 has 13 amino acids. CDR1 and CDR2 from the germline V gene are KGHDR and SFDVKD. The ends lost 5 bases at V and 9 bases at J; junction bases unmatched: 5.

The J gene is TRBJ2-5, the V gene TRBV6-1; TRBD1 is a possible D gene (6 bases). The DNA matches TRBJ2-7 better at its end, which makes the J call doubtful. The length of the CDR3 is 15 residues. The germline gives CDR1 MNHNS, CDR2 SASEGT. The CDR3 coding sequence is TGTGCCAGCCAAACCAGGACAGTTATCCTCTACGAGCAGTACTTC. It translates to CASQTRTVILYEQYF.

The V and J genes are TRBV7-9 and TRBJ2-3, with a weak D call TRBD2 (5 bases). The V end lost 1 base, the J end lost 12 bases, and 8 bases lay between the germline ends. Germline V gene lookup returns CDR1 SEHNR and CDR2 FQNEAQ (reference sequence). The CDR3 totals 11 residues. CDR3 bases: TGTGCCAGCAGCTTAGAAGGGAGCCAGTATTTT. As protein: CASSLEGSQYF.

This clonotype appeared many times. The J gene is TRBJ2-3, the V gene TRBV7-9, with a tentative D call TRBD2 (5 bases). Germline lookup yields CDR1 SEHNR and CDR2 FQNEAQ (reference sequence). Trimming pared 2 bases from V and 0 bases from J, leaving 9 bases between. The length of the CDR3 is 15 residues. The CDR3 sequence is CASSLLAGSTDTQYF. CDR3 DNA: TGTGCCAGCAGCTTACTAGCTGGCAGCACAGATACGCAGTATTTT. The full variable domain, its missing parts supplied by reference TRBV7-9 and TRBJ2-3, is DTGVSQNPRHKITKRGQNVTFRCDPISEHNRLYWYRQTLGQGPEFLTYFQNEAQLEKSRLLSDRFSAERPKGSFSTLEIQRTEQGDSAMYLCASSLLAGSTDTQYFGPGTRLTVL.

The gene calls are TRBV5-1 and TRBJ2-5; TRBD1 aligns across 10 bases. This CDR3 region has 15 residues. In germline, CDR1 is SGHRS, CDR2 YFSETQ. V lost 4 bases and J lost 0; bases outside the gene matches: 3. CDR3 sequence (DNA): TGCGCCAGCAGCCAGGGACAGGGGAACCAAGAGACCCAGTACTTC. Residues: CASSQGQGNQETQYF.

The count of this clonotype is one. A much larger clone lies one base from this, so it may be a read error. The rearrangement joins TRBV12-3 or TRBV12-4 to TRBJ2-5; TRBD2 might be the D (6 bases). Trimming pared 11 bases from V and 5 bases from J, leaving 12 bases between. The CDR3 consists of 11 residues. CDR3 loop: CAGTRGETQYF. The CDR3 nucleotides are TGTGCCGGCACCCGGGGGGAGACCCAGTACTTC.

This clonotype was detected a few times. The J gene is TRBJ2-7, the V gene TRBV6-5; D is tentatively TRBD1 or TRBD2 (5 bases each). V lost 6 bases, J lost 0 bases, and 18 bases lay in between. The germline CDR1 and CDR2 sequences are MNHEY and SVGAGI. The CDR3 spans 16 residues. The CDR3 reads CASSWSRDASSYEQYF. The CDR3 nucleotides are TGTGCCAGCAGCTGGTCCCGGGACGCGAGCTCCTACGAGCAGTACTTC.

CDR3 coding DNA: TGTGCCAGCAGTGACGGGAGACAGGGGGCGATCGGAAACACCATATATTTT. Protein: CASSDGRQGAIGNTIYF. The rearrangement uses TRBV6-4 and TRBJ1-3, with 10 bases aligning to TRBD1. With 2 bases clipped from V and 4 bases from J, the junction kept 8 bases outside the gene matches. Germline V gene sequence: CDR1 MRHNA, CDR2 SNTAGT. This CDR3 region has 17 residues.

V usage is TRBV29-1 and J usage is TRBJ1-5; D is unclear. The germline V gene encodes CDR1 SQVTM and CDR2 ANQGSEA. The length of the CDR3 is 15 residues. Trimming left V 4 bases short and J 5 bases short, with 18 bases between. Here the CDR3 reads CSVAWGAAVDQPQHF. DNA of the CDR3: TGCAGCGTTGCGTGGGGTGCCGCGGTGGATCAGCCCCAGCATTTT.

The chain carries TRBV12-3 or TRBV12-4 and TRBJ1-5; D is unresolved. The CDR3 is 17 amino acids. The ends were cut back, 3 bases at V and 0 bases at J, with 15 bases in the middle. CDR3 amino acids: CASSFGERGYSNQPQHF. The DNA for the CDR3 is TGTGCCAGCAGTTTTGGGGAACGAGGGTATAGCAATCAGCCCCAGCATTTT.

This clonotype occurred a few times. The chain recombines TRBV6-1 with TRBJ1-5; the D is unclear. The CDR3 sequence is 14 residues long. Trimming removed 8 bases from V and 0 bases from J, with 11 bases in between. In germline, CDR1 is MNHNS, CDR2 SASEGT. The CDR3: CASAISDSNQPQHF. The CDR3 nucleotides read TGTGCCAGCGCGATTTCGGATAGCAATCAGCCCCAGCATTTT.

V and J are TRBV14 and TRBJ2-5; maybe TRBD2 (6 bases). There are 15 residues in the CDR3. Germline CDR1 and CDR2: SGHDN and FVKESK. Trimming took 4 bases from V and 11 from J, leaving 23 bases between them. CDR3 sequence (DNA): TGTGCCAGCAGCCTGAGAGCGGGCGGGTCGGGTGAGCAGTACTTC. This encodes CASSLRAGGSGEQYF.

The CDR3 DNA reads as TGTGCCAGCAGTTTTGAGTCAGTCTATGGCTACACCTTC. This gives the protein CASSFESVYGYTF. V is TRBV28 and J is TRBJ1-2, with D uncertain. Trimming took 3 bases from V and 4 from J, leaving 9 bases between them. Looked up from germline, CDR1 is MDHEN and CDR2 is SYDVKM. The CDR3 is 13 amino acids.

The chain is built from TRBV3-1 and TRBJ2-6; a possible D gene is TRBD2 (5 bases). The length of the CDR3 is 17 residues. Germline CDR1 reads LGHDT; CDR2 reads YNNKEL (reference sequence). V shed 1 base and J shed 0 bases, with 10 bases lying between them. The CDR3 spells CASSQAGWSSGANVLTF. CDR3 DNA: TGTGCCAGCAGCCAAGCGGGATGGAGCTCTGGGGCCAACGTCCTGACTTTC.

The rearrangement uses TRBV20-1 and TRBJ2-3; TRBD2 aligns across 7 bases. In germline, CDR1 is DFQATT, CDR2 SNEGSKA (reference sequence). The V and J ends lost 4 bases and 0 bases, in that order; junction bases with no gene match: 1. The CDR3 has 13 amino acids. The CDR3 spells CSAMGGSTDTQYF. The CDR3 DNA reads TGCAGTGCTATGGGGGGGAGCACAGATACGCAGTATTTT.

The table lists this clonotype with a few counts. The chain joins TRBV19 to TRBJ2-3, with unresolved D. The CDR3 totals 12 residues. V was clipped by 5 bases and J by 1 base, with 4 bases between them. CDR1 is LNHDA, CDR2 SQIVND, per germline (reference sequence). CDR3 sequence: CASSERTDTQYF. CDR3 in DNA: TGTGCCAGTAGTGAACGCACAGATACGCAGTATTTT.

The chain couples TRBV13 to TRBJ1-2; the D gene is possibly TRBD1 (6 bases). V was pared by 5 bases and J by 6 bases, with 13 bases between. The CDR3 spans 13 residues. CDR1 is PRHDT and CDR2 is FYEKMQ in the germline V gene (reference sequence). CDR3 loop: CASSAFYRDGYTF. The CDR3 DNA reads TGTGCCAGCAGCGCATTTTACAGGGATGGCTACACCTTC.

The CDR3, as DNA: TGCGCCAGCAGCTCGCGGGGGGGGGTCGAGCAGTACTTC. Protein sequence: CASSSRGGVEQYF. The rearrangement links TRBV5-1 to TRBJ2-7; 9 bases agree with TRBD2. Germline V gene sequence: CDR1 SGHRS, CDR2 YFSETQ. The CDR3 sequence is 13 residues long. The V and J ends lost 3 bases and 6 bases, in that order; junction bases with no gene match: 4. The full variable domain, completed using reference TRBV5-1 and TRBJ2-7, is KAGVTQTPRYLIKTRGQQVTLSCSPISGHRSVSWYQQTPGQGLQFLFEYFSETQRNKGNFPGRFSGRQFSNSRSEMNVSTLELGDSALYLCASSSRGGVEQYFGPGTRLTVT.

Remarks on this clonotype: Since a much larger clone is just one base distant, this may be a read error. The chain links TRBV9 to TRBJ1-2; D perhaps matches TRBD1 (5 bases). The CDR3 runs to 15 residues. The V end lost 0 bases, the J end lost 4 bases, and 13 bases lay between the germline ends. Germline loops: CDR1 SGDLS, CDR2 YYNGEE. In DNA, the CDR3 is TGTGCCAGCAGCGTAGAACCGGGGACGAGCTATGGCTACACCTTC. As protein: CASSVEPGTSYGYTF.

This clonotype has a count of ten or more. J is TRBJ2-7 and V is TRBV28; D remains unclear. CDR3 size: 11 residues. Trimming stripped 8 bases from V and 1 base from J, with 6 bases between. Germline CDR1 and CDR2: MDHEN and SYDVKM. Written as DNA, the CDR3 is TGTGCCAGCGGCAGGTCCTACGAGCAGTACTTC. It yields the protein CASGRSYEQYF. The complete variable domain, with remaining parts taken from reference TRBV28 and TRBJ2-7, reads DVKVTQSSRYLVKRTGEKVFLECVQDMDHENMFWYRQDPGLGLRLIYFSYDVKMKEKGDIPEGYSVSREKKERFSLILESASTNQTSMYLCASGRSYEQYFGPGTRLTVT.

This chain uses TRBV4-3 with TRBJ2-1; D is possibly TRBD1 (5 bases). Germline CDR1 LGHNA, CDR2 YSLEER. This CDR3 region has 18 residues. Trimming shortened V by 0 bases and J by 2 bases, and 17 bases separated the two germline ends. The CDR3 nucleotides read TGCGCCAGCAGCCAAGATACCTGGCGTGCAGGGCCCTACAATGAGCAGTTCTTC. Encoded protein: CASSQDTWRAGPYNEQFF.

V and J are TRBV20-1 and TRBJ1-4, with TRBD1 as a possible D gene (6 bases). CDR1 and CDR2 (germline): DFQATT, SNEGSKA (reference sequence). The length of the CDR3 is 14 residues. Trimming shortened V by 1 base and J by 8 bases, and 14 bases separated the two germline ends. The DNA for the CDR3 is TGCAGTGCTAGAGGGGGGGCAAGGCAGGAAAAACTGTTTTTT. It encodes CSARGGARQEKLFF.

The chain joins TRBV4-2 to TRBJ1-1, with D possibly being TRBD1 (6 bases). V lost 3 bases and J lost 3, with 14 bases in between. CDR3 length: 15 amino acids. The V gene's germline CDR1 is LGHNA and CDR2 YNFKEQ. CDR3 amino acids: CASSQEGRGHTEAFF. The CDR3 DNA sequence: TGTGCCAGCAGCCAGGAAGGCAGGGGCCACACTGAAGCTTTCTTT.

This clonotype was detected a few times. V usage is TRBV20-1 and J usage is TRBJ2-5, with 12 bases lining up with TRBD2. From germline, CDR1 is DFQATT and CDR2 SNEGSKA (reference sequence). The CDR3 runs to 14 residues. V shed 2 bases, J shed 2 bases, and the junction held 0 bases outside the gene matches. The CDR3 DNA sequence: TGCAGTGCTAGAACTAGCGGGGGGCAAGAGACCCAGTACTTC. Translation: CSARTSGGQETQYF.

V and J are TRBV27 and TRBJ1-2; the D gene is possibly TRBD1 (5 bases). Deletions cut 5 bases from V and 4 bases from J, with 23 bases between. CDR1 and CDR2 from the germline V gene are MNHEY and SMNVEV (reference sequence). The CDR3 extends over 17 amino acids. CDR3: CASSPTGTRGEIYGYTF. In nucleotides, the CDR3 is TGTGCCAGCAGTCCCACCGGGACCCGAGGAGAAATCTATGGCTACACCTTC.

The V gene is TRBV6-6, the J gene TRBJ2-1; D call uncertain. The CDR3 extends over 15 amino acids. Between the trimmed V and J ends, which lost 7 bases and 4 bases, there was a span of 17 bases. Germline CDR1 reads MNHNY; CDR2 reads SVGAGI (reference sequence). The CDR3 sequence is CASTHVRASYNEQFF. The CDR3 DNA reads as TGTGCCAGCACCCATGTCCGGGCCTCATACAATGAGCAGTTCTTC.

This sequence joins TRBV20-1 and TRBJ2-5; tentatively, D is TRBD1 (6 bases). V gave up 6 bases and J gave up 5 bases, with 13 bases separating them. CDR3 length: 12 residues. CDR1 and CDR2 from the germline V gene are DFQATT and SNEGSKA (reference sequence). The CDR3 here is CSATQGGETQYF. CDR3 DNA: TGCAGTGCCACACAGGGTGGGGAGACCCAGTACTTC.

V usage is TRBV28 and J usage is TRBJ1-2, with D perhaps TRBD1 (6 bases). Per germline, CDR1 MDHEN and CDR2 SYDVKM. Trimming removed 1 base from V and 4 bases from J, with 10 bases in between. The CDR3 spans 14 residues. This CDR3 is CASSLSGGAYGYTF. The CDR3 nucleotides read TGTGCCAGCAGTTTATCGGGGGGCGCCTATGGCTACACCTTC.

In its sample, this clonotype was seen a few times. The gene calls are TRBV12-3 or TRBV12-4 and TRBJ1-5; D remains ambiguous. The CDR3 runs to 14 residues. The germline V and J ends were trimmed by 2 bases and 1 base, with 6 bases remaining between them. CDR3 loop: CASSLYPSNQPQHF. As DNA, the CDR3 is TGTGCCAGCAGTTTATACCCGAGCAATCAGCCCCAGCATTTT.